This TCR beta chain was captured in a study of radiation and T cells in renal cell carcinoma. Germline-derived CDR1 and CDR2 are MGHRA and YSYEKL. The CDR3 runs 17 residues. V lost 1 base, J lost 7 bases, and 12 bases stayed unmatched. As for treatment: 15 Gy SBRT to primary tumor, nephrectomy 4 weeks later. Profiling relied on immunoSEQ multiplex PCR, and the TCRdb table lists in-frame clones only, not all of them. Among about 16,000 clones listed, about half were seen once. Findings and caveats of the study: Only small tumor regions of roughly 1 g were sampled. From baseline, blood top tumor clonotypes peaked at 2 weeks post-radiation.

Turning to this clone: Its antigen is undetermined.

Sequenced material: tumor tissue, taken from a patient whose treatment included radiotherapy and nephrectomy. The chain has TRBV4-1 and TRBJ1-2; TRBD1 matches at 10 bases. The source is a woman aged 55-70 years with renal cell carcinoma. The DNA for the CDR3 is TGCGCCAGCAGCCAAGTGGGTGGACAGGGGGGTACGGGTGGCTACACCTTC. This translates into CASSQVGGQGGTGGYTF.